Sequencing of this T cell receptor beta chain was carried out in a study of T cell responses to AZD1222 COVID-19 vaccine. Produced via immunoSEQ multiplex PCR; TCRdb's table is partial and in-frame only. The sample consists of approximately 150,000 clones, 75% to 95% of them appearing once. The source is an adult who received the MenACWY meningococcal vaccine as a control. Sequencing used peripheral blood, obtained 28 days after the second dose of the MenACWY control vaccine.

The CDR3, as DNA: TGTGCCAGCAGCATAGGTCTTTCCGAGCAGTACTTC. This sequence encodes CASSIGLSEQYF. This rearrangement joins TRBV5-6 to TRBJ2-7; D remains unclear. This CDR3 contains 12 residues. The germline gives CDR1 SGHDT, CDR2 YYEEEE. V lost 4 bases, J lost 6 bases, and 11 bases lay in between. The complete variable domain, with remaining parts taken from reference TRBV5-6 and TRBJ2-7, reads DAGVTQSPTHLIKTRGQQVTLRCSPKSGHDTVSWYQQALGQGPQFIFQYYEEEERQRGNFPDRFSGHQFPNYSSELNVNALLLGDSALYLCASSIGLSEQYFGPGTRLTVT.